The sequence of this T cell receptor beta chain was determined in a study of early T cells in non-severe SARS-CoV-2 infection. Germline V lookup: CDR1 SGHTA, CDR2 FQGNSA. V was pared by 3 bases and J by 4 bases, with 12 bases between. There are 14 residues in the CDR3. Molecules of cDNA were individually given unique molecular identifiers that were attached to them. TCRdb re-analysed the 5' RACE reads in MiXCR, keeping a single row per CDR3 protein. Among about 60,000 distinct CDR3 sequences listed, around 8.9% were seen once. Ten or more counts support this clonotype. The receptor was derived from an adult who was a healthcare worker with PCR-confirmed SARS-CoV-2 infection or an uninfected control (not recorded which). The chain links TRBV7-2 to TRBJ1-2; D is uncertain. Source material: whole blood. DNA of the CDR3: TGTGCCAGCAGCTTGGTCGTACGACTCTATGGCTACACCTTC. It encodes CASSLVVRLYGYTF. Based on the CDR3 plus reference TRBV7-2 and TRBJ1-2, the full variable domain is GAGVSQSPSNKVTEKGKDVELRCDPISGHTALYWYRQSLGQGLEFLIYFQGNSAPDKSGLPSDRFSAERTGGSVSTLTIQRTQQEDSAVYLCASSLVVRLYGYTFGSGTRLTVV.